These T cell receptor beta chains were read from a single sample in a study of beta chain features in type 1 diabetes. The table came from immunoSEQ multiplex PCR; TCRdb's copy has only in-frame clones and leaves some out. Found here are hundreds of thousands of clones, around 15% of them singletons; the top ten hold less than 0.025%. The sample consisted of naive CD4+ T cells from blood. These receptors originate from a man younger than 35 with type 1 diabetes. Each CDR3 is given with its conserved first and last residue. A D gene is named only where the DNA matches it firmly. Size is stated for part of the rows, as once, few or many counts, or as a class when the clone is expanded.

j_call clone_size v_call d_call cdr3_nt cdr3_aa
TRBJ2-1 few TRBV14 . TGTGCCAGCAGCCAAGATACACTCGTCTACAATGAGCAGTTCTTC CASSQDTLVYNEQFF
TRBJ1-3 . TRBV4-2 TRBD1 TGTGCCAGCAGCTCAGCGGACAGGGGGCATCTCTCTGGAAACACCATATATTTT CASSSADRGHLSGNTIYF
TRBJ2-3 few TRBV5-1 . TGCGCCAGCAGCTTGGTACAACGCACAGATACGCAGTATTTT CASSLVQRTDTQYF
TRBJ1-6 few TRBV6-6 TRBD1 TGTGCCAGCAGTCCCGAAGGACAGGGGTATTCACCCCTCCACTTT CASSPEGQGYSPLHF
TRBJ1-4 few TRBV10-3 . TGTGCCATCAGCGACGAACCGGGCCACGGAACCGAAAAACTGTTTTTT CAISDEPGHGTEKLFF
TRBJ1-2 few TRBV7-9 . TGTGCCAGCAGCTTAGCTTACCCAAGAGATGGCTACACCTTC CASSLAYPRDGYTF
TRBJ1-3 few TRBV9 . TGTGCCAGCAGCGTAGTAGGGGGCTCTGGAAACACCATATATTTT CASSVVGGSGNTIYF
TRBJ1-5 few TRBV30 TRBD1 TGTGCCTGGAGCGCCCAGGGGGACAGTTATAGCAATCAGCCCCAGCATTTT CAWSAQGDSYSNQPQHF
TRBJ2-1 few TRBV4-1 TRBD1 TGCGCCAGCAGCCAAGATACGGGACAGTATTACAATGAGCAGTTCTTC CASSQDTGQYYNEQFF
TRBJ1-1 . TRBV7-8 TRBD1 TGTGCCAGCAGTGGACAGGGGATGGGTACTGAAGCTTTCTTT CASSGQGMGTEAFF
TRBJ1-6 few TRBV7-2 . TGTGCCAGCAGCTTAGACCCGGGGTATAATTCACCCCTCCACTTT CASSLDPGYNSPLHF
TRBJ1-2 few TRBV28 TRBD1 TGTGCCAGCAGTTTAGGGGACAGGGGGCCGGGCTATGGCTACACCTTC CASSLGDRGPGYGYTF
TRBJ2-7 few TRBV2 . TGTGCCAGCATGGGGGCCCGCTACGAGCAGTACTTC CASMGARYEQYF
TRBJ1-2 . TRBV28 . TGTGCCAGCAGTTCCGATCTATCGGGGGGCTACACCTTC CASSSDLSGGYTF
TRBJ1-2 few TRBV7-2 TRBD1 TGTGCCAGCAGCTTTACAGGGGGAGACTATGGCTACACCTTC CASSFTGGDYGYTF
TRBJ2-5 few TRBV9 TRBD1 TGTGCCAGCAGCGTAGGGGACAGAGGGGGTTACCAAGAGACCCAGTACTTC CASSVGDRGGYQETQYF
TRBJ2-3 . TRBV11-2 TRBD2 TGTGCCAGCAGCACACGACTAGCGGGGATCACAGATACGCAGTATTTT CASSTRLAGITDTQYF
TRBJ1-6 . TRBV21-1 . TGTGCCAGCAGCAAAGAGAAGCCGGATAATTCACCCCTCCACTTT CASSKEKPDNSPLHF
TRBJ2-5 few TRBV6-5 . TGTGCCAGCAGCCAACTTATCGACCCTGGGGAGACCCAGTACTTC CASSQLIDPGETQYF
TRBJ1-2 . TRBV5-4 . TGTGCCAGCAGCCAGTCGACAGCTAACTATGGCTACACCTTC CASSQSTANYGYTF
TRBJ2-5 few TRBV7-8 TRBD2 TGTGCCAGCTTTGCGGGACTAGCGCGAGAGGAGACCCAGTACTTC CASFAGLAREETQYF
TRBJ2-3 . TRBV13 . TGTGCCAGCAGCTCCACCGAAACAGGGTATTGGAACGATACGCAGTATTTT CASSSTETGYWNDTQYF